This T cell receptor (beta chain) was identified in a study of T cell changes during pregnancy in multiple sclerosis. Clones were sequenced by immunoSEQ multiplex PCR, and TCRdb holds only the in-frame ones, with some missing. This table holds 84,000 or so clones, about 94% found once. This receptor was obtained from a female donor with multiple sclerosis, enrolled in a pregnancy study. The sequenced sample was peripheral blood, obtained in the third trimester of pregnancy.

This chain's CDR3 is CASSLSGRGQPQHF. The CDR3 nucleotides read TGTGCCAGCAGCTTATCTGGGCGGGGACAGCCCCAGCATTTT. The chain couples TRBV7-2 to TRBJ1-5; D remains unclear. Germline CDR1 and CDR2: SGHTA and FQGNSA. This CDR3 region has 14 residues. V was cut by 2 bases and J by 7 bases, with 12 bases left in between.